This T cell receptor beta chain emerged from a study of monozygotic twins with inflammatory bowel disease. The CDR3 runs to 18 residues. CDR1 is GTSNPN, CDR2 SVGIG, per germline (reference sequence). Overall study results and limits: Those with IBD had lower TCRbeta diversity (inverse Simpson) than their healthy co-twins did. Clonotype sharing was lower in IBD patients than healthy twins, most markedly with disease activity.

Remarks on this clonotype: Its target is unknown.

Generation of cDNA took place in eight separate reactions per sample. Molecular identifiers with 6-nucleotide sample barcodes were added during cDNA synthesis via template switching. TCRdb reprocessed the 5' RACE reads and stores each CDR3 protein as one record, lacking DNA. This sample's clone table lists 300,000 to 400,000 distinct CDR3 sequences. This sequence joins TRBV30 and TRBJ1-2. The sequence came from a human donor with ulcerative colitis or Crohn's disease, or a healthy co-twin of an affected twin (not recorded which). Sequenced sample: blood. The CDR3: CAWSVLSGTGGGFDGYTF.